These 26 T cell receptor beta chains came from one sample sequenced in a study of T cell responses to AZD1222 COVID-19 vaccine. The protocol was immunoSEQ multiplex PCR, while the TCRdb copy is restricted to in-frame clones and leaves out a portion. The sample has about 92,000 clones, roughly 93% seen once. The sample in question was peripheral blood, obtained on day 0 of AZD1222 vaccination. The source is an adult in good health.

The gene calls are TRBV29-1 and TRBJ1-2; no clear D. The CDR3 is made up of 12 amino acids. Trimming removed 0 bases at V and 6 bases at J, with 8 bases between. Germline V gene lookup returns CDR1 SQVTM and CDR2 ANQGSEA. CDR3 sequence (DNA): TGCAGCGTTGAAGATCTTAGTAATGGCTACACCTTC. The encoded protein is CSVEDLSNGYTF.

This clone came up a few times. This CDR3 is CASRYPGQGNSPLHF. As DNA, the CDR3 is TGTGCAAGTCGTTATCCGGGACAGGGGAATTCACCCCTCCACTTT. The V gene is TRBV12-2, the J gene TRBJ1-6; TRBD1 reflects the table's D call only, with no check against the DNA. TRBV12-2 is labeled a pseudogene. This CDR3 region has 15 residues.

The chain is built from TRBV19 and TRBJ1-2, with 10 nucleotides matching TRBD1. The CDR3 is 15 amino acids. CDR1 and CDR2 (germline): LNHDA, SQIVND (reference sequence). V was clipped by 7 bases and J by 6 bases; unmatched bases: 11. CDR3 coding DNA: TGTGCCAGTACCCCTCAACCCGGGACAGGGGATGGCTACACCTTC. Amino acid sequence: CASTPQPGTGDGYTF. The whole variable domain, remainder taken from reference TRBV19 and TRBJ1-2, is DGGITQSPKYLFRKEGQNVTLSCEQNLNHDAMYWYRQDPGQGLRLIYYSQIVNDFQKGDIAEGYSVSREKKESFPLTVTSAQKNPTAFYLCASTPQPGTGDGYTFGSGTRLTVV.

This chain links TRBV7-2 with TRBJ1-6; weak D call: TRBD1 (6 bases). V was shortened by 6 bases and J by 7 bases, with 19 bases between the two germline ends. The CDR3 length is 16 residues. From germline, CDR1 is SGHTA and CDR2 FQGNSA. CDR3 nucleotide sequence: TGTGCCAGCAGTCCAGAGGGAGGGGGAAGAAATTCACCCCTCCACTTT. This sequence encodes CASSPEGGGRNSPLHF.

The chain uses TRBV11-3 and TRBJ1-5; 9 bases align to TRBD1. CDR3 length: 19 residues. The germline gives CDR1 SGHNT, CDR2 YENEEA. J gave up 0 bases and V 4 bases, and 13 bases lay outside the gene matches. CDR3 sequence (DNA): TGTGCCAGCAGCTCGAGGGATTGCCGGACAGGGGATAGCAATCAGCCCCAGCATTTT. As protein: CASSSRDCRTGDSNQPQHF.

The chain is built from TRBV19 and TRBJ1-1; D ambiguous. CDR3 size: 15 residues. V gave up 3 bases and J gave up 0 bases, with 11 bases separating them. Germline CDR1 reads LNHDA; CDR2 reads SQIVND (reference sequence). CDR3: CASSIYGSLNTEAFF. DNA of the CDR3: TGTGCCAGTAGTATTTACGGCAGCCTGAACACTGAAGCTTTCTTT. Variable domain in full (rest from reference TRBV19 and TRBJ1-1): DGGITQSPKYLFRKEGQNVTLSCEQNLNHDAMYWYRQDPGQGLRLIYYSQIVNDFQKGDIAEGYSVSREKKESFPLTVTSAQKNPTAFYLCASSIYGSLNTEAFFGQGTRLTVV.

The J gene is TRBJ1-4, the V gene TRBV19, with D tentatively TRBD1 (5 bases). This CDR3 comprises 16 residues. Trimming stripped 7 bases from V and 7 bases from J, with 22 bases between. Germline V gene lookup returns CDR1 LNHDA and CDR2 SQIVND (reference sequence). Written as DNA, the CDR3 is TGTGCCAGTAATGGGGGGTTGACCCCAGGAATTGAAAAACTGTTTTTT. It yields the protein CASNGGLTPGIEKLFF.

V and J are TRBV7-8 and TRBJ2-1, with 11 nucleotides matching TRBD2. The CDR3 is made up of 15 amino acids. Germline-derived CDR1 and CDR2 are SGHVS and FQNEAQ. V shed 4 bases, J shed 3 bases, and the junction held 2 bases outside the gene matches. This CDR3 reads CASSSGLAVYNEQFF. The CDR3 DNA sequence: TGTGCCAGCAGCTCGGGACTAGCGGTCTACAATGAGCAGTTCTTC. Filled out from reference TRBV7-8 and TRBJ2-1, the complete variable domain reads GAGVSQSPRYKVAKRGQDVALRCDPISGHVSLFWYQQALGQGPEFLTYFQNEAQLDKSGLPSDRFFAERPEGSVSTLKIQRTQQEDSAVYLCASSSGLAVYNEQFFGPGTRLTVL.

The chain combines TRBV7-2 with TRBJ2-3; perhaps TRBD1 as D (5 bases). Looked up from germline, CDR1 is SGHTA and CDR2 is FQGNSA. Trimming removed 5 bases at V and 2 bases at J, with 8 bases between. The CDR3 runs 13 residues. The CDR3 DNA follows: TGTGCCAGCAGCCCCAGGGCCACAGATACGCAGTATTTT. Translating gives CASSPRATDTQYF.

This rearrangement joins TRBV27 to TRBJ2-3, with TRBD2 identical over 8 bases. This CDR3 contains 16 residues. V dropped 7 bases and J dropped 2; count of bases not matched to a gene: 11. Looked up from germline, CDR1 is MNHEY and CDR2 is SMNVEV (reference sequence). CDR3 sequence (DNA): TGTGCCAGCACCACCCTGGGCGGGGGGTTCACAGATACGCAGTATTTT. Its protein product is CASTTLGGGFTDTQYF.

The chain's CDR3 is CASSLDARVNNQPQHF. CDR3 nucleotide sequence: TGTGCCAGCAGTTTAGACGCCAGGGTGAACAATCAGCCCCAGCATTTT. The rearrangement joins TRBV27 to TRBJ1-5; a weak D match, TRBD1 (5 bases). Trimming took off 2 bases at V and 3 bases at J, with 14 bases between the two ends. CDR3 length: 16 amino acids. CDR1 is MNHEY and CDR2 is SMNVEV in the germline V gene (reference sequence).

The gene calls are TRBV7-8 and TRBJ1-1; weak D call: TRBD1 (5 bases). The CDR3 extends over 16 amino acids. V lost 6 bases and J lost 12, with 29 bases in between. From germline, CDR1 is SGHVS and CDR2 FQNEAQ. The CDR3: CASSTSGGRRRVPSFF. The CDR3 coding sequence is TGTGCCAGCAGTACCAGCGGGGGGAGAAGGAGGGTTCCATCTTTCTTT.

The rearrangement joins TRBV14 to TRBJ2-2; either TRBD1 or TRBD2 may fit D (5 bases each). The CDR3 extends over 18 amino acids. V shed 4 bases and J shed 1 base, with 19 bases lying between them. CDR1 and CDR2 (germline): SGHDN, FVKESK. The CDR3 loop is CASSLGTATNLNTGELFF. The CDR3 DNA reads TGTGCCAGCAGCCTCGGGACGGCAACTAACTTGAACACCGGGGAGCTGTTTTTT.

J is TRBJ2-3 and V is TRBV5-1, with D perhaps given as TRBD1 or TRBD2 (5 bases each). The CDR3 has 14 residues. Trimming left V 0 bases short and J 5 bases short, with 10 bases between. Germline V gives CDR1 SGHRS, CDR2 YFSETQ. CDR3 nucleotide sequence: TGCGCCAGCAGCTTGGGTGGGACCCGAGATACGCAGTATTTT. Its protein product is CASSLGGTRDTQYF.

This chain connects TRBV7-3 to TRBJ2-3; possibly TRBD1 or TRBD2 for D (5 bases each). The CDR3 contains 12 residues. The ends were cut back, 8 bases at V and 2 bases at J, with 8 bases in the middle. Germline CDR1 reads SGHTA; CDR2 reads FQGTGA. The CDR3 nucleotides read TGTGCCAGCGGGGACCCCACAGATACGCAGTATTTT. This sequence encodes CASGDPTDTQYF.

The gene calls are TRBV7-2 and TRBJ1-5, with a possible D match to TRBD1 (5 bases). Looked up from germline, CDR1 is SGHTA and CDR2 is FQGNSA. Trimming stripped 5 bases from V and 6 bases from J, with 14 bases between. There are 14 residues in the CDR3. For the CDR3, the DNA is TGTGCCAGCAGCCAAGATAACGGGGGTCAGCCCCAGCATTTT. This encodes CASSQDNGGQPQHF.

CDR3 sequence reads: CASCGVRGRNSPLHF. The CDR3 DNA is TGTGCCAGTTGTGGGGTTAGGGGAAGAAATTCACCCCTCCACTTT. The chain combines TRBV19 with TRBJ1-6, with D tentatively TRBD1 (5 bases). Germline V gives CDR1 LNHDA, CDR2 SQIVND (reference sequence). The CDR3 length is 15 residues. The ends were cut back, 8 bases at V and 7 bases at J, with 18 bases in the middle.

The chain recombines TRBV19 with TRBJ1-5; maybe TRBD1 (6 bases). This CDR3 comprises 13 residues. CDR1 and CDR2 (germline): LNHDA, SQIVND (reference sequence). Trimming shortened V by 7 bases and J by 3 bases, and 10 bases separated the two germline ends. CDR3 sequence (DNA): TGTGCCAGTACAGGACAGACCAATCAGCCCCAGCATTTT. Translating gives CASTGQTNQPQHF.

CDR3 protein: CASNFDGYNEQFF. The DNA for the CDR3 is TGTGCCAGCAATTTCGACGGATACAATGAGCAGTTCTTC. J is TRBJ2-1 and V is TRBV2; D gene uncertain. Per the germline V gene, CDR1 is SNHLY and CDR2 is FYNNEI. The CDR3 sequence is 13 residues long. Trimming pared 7 bases from V and 4 bases from J, leaving 11 bases between. The full variable domain, with the rest looked up from reference TRBV2 and TRBJ2-1, is EPEVTQTPSHQVTQMGQEVILRCVPISNHLYFYWYRQILGQKVEFLVSFYNNEISEKSEIFDDQFSVERPDGSNFTLKIRSTKLEDSAMYFCASNFDGYNEQFFGPGTRLTVL.

The chain's CDR3 is CAISDHRGTDTQYF. The CDR3 coding sequence is TGTGCCATCAGTGATCACAGAGGCACAGATACGCAGTATTTT. This chain uses TRBV10-3 with TRBJ2-3; no clear D. CDR1 is ENHRY and CDR2 is SYGVKD in the germline V gene. This CDR3 region has 14 residues. The ends were cut back, 3 bases at V and 1 base at J, with 8 bases in the middle.

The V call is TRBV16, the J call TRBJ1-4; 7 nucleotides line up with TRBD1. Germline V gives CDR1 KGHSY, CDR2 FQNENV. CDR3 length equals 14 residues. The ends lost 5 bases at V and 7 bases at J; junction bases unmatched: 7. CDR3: CASSETGWTEKLFF. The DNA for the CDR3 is TGTGCCAGCAGCGAGACAGGGTGGACTGAAAAACTGTTTTTT. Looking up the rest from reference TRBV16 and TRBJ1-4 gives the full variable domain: GEEVAQTPKHLVRGEGQKAKLYCAPIKGHSYVFWYQQVLKNEFKFLISFQNENVFDETGMPKERFSAKCLPNSPCSLEIQATKLEDSAVYFCASSETGWTEKLFFGSGTQLSVL.

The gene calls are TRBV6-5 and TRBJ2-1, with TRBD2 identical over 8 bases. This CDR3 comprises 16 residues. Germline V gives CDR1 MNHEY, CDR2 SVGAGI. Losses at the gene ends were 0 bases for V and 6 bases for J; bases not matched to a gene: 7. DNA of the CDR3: TGTGCCAGCAGTTACTCGGGAGCGGGGGTTTTCAATGAGCAGTTCTTC. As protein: CASSYSGAGVFNEQFF.

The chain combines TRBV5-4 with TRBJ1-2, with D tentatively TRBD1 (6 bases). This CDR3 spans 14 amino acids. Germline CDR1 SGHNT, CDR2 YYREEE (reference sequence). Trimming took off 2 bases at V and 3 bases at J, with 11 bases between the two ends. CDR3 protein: CASSFQGIYYGYTF. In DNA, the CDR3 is TGTGCCAGCAGCTTTCAGGGGATCTACTATGGCTACACCTTC.

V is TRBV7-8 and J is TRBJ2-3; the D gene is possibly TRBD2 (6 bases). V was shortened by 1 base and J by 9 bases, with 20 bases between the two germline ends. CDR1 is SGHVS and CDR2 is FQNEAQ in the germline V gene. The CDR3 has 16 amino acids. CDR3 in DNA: TGTGCCAGCAGCTTAGTTGTTGGGGGGAATCTGGGGACGCAGTATTTT. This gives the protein CASSLVVGGNLGTQYF.

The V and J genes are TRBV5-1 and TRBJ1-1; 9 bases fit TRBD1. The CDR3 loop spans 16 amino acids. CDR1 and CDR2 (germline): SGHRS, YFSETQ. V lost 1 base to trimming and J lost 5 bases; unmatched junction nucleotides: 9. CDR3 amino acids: CASSLLGTGIGTEAFF. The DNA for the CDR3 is TGCGCCAGCAGCTTGCTCGGGACAGGGATCGGGACTGAAGCTTTCTTT. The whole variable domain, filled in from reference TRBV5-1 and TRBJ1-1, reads KAGVTQTPRYLIKTRGQQVTLSCSPISGHRSVSWYQQTPGQGLQFLFEYFSETQRNKGNFPGRFSGRQFSNSRSEMNVSTLELGDSALYLCASSLLGTGIGTEAFFGQGTRLTVV.

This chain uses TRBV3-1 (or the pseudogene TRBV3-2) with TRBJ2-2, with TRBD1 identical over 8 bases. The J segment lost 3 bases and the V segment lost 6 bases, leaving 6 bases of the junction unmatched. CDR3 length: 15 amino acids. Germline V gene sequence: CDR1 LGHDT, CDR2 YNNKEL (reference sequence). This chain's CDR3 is CASRTGVGDTGELFF. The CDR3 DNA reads TGTGCCAGCAGGACAGGGGTAGGGGACACCGGGGAGCTGTTTTTT.